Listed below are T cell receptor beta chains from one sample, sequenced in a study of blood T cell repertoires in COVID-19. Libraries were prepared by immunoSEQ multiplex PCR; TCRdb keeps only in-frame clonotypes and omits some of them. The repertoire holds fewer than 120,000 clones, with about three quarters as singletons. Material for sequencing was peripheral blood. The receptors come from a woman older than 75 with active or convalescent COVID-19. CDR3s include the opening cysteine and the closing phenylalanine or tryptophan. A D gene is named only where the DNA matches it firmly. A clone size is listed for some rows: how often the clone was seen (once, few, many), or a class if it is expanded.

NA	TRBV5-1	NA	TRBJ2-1	CASSLSRAVEQFF	TGCGCCAGCAGCTTGAGCAGGGCCGTTGAGCAGTTCTTC
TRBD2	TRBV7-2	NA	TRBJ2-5	CASSRLAGTQYF	TGTGCCAGCAGCCGACTAGCAGGGACCCAGTACTTC
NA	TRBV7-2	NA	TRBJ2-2	CASSFPTDSTGELFF	TGTGCCAGCAGCTTTCCGACAGACTCCACCGGGGAGCTGTTTTTT
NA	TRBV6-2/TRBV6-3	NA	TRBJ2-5	CASSSRRTNQETQYF	TGTGCCAGCAGTTCCCGAAGGACTAACCAAGAGACCCAGTACTTC
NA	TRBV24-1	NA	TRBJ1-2	CATAYGYTF	TGTGCCACCGCCTACGGCTACACCTTC
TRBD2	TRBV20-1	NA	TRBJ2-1	CSASRREGSQFF	TGCAGTGCTAGTCGAAGGGAGGGGTCGCAGTTCTTC
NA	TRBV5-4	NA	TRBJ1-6	CASSSAKQNSPLHF	TGTGCCAGCAGCTCGGCCAAACAGAATTCACCCCTCCACTTT
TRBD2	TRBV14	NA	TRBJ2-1	CASSHWTRGDEQFF	TGTGCCAGCAGCCATTGGACTAGAGGCGATGAGCAGTTCTTC
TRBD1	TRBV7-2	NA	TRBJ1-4	CASSLDLTGSEKLFF	TGTGCCAGCAGCTTAGATCTGACAGGGAGTGAAAAACTGTTTTTT
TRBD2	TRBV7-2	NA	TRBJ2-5	CASSESGRGETQYF	TGTGCCAGCAGCGAATCGGGGCGGGGGGAGACCCAGTACTTC
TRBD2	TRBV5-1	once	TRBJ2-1	CASSPQPGRGGSEQFF	TGCGCCAGCAGCCCCCAACCGGGCCGGGGAGGGAGTGAGCAGTTCTTC
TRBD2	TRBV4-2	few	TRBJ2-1	CASSRSGRADNEQFF	TGTGCCAGCAGCCGTAGCGGGAGGGCCGACAATGAGCAGTTCTTC
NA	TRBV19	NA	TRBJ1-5	CASSIIGNQPQHF	TGTGCCAGTAGTATAATCGGCAATCAGCCCCAGCATTTT
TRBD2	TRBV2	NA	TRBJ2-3	CASSSLALFGTDTQYF	TGTGCCAGCAGTTCACTAGCGCTCTTCGGCACAGATACGCAGTATTTT
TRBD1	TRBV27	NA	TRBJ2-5	CASSLSGQGLQETQYF	TGTGCCAGCAGTTTATCGGGACAGGGGTTACAAGAGACCCAGTACTTC
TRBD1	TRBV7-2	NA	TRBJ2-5	CASSWGQPETQYF	TGTGCCAGCAGCTGGGGACAGCCGGAGACCCAGTACTTC
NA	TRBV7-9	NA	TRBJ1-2	CASSLALGAREANYGYTF	TGTGCCAGCAGCTTAGCATTAGGGGCGCGAGAAGCTAACTATGGCTACACCTTC
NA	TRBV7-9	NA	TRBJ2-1	CASRSISGHMYNEQFF	TGTGCCAGCAGGTCAATTTCGGGACACATGTACAATGAGCAGTTCTTC
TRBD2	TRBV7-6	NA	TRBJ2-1	CASSLWTSGSSYNEQFF	TGTGCCAGCAGCTTATGGACTAGCGGGAGCTCCTACAATGAGCAGTTCTTC
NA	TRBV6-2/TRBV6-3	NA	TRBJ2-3	CASSYKLATDTQYF	TGTGCCAGCAGTTATAAACTAGCAACAGATACGCAGTATTTT
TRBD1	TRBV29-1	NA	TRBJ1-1	CSGRQGARTEAFF	TGCAGCGGTCGACAGGGGGCGCGCACTGAAGCTTTCTTT
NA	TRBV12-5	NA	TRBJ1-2	CASGLVPAEVYGYTF	TGTGCTAGTGGTTTGGTACCAGCGGAGGTCTATGGCTACACCTTC
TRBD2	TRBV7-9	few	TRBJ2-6	CASSLGTSGTWLGANVLTF	TGTGCCAGCAGCTTAGGTACTAGCGGGACCTGGTTAGGGGCCAACGTCCTGACTTTC
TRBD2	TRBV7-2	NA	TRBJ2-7	CASSPERTSASYEQYF	TGTGCCAGCAGCCCGGAAAGGACTAGCGCCTCCTACGAGCAGTACTTC
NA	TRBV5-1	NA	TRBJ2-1	CASSGAGREQFF	TGCGCCAGCAGTGGAGCGGGTCGTGAGCAGTTCTTC
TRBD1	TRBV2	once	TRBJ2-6	CASSGTGGGANVLTF	TGTGCCAGCAGTGGGACAGGGGGAGGGGCCAACGTCCTGACTTTC
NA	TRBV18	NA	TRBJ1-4	CASSPSRGGGEKLFF	TGTGCCAGCTCACCAAGCCGGGGAGGAGGGGAAAAACTGTTTTTT
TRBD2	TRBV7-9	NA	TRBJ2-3	CASSPRLAGEYF	TGTGCCAGCAGCCCCCGACTAGCGGGAGAGTATTTT
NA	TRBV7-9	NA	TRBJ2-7	CASSLGEGQYF	TGTGCCAGCAGCTTAGGAGAGGGGCAGTACTTC
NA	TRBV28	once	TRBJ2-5	CASSGTRQETQYF	TGTGCCAGCTCCGGGACAAGGCAAGAGACCCAGTACTTC
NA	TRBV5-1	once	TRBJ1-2	CASSLRAGDGYTF	TGCGCCAGCAGCTTGAGGGCAGGGGATGGCTACACCTTC
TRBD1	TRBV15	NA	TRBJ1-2	CATSIRTGGMIYGYTF	TGTGCCACCAGCATCCGGACAGGGGGCATGATCTATGGCTACACCTTC
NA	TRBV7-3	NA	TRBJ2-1	CASSPRGGAYNEQFF	TGTGCCAGCAGCCCACGGGGAGGTGCCTACAATGAGCAGTTCTTC
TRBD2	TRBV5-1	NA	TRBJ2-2	CASSWTSGNTGELFF	TGCGCCAGCAGCTGGACTAGCGGGAACACCGGGGAGCTGTTTTTT
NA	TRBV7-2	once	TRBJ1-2	CASSLSGGYGYTF	TGTGCCAGCAGCTTATCTGGCGGATATGGCTACACCTTC
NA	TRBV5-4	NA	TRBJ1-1	CASSLEQVTEAFF	TGTGCCAGCAGCTTGGAACAGGTCACTGAAGCTTTCTTT
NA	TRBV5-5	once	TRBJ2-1	CASSLSTSRNNEQFF	TGTGCCAGCAGCTTGTCTACTAGCAGAAACAATGAGCAGTTCTTC
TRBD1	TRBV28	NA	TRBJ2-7	CASSWTGSGYEQYF	TGTGCCAGCAGTTGGACAGGAAGCGGCTACGAGCAGTACTTC
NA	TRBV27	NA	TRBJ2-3	CASSLAGLRTDTQYF	TGTGCCAGCAGTTTAGCGGGACTTCGCACAGATACGCAGTATTTT
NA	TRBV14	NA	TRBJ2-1	CASSQDRGFGRSWNEQFF	TGTGCCAGCAGCCAAGACCGAGGGTTTGGTAGAAGTTGGAATGAGCAGTTCTTC
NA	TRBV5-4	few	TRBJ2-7	CASSLAPDSSIYEQYF	TGTGCCAGCAGCTTGGCTCCGGACAGTTCGATTTACGAGCAGTACTTC
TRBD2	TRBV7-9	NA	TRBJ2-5	CATTVGRAVQETQYF	TGTGCCACCACGGTGGGGAGGGCCGTTCAAGAGACCCAGTACTTC
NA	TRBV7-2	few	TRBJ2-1	CASSLARTVNEQFF	TGTGCCAGCAGCTTAGCAAGGACAGTAAATGAGCAGTTCTTC
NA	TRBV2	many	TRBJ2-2	CASAGYGGELFF	TGTGCCTCCGCCGGTTATGGCGGGGAGCTGTTTTTT
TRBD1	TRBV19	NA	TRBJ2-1	CASSTRTGVGYNEQFF	TGTGCCAGTAGTACCAGGACAGGGGTTGGGTACAATGAGCAGTTCTTC
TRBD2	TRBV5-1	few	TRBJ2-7	CASSLEAGVSYEQYF	TGCGCCAGCAGCTTGGAAGCGGGAGTTTCTTACGAGCAGTACTTC
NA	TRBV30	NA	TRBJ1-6	CAWSLTDNSPLHF	TGTGCCTGGAGTTTAACAGACAATTCACCCCTCCACTTT
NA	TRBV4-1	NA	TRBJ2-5	CASSQSAIAARETQYF	TGCGCCAGCAGCCAATCCGCGATAGCGGCAAGAGAGACCCAGTACTTC
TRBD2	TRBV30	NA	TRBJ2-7	CAWRLAGSSYEQYF	TGTGCCTGGAGACTAGCGGGGTCCAGCTACGAGCAGTACTTC
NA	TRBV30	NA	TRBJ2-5	CAWNRQFQETQYF	TGTGCCTGGAACCGACAGTTCCAAGAGACCCAGTACTTC
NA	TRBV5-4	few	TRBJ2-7	CASSSSLYEQYF	TGTGCCAGCAGCTCCTCACTCTACGAGCAGTACTTC
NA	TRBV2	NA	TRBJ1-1	CASRESNGAAEAFF	TGTGCCAGCAGAGAATCGAATGGGGCCGCTGAAGCTTTCTTT
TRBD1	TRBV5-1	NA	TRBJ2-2	CASSLEGQGGTGELFF	TGCGCCAGCAGCTTGGAGGGACAGGGTGGCACCGGGGAGCTGTTTTTT
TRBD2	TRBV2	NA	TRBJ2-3	CASRVTSGSGDTQYF	TGTGCCAGCAGGGTGACTAGCGGGAGTGGGGATACGCAGTATTTT
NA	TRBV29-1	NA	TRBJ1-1	CSVGATANTEAFF	TGCAGCGTTGGGGCGACAGCGAACACTGAAGCTTTCTTT